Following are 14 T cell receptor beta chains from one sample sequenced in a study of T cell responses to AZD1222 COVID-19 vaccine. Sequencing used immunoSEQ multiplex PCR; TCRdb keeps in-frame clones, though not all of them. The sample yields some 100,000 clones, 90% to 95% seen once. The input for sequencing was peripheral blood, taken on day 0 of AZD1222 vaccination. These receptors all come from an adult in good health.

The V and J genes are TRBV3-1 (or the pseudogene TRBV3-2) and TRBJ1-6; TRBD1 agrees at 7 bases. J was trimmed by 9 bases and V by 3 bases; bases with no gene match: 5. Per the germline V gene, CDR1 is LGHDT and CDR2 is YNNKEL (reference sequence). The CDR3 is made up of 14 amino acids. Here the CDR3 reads CASSHGTAFSPLHF. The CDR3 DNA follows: TGTGCCAGCAGCCACGGGACAGCATTTTCACCCCTCCACTTT.

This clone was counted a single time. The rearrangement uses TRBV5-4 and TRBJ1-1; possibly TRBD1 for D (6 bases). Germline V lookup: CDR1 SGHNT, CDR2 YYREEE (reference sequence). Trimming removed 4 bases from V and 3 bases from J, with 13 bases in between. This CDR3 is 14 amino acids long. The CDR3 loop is CASSLGQIDTEAFF. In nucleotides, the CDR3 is TGTGCCAGCAGCCTCGGACAGATAGACACTGAAGCTTTCTTT.

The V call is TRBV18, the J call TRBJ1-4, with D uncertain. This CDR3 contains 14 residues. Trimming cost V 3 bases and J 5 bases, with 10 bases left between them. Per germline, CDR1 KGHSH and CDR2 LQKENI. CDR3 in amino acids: CASSPSQRNEKLFF. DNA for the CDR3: TGTGCCAGCTCACCGAGCCAGCGGAATGAAAAACTGTTTTTT.

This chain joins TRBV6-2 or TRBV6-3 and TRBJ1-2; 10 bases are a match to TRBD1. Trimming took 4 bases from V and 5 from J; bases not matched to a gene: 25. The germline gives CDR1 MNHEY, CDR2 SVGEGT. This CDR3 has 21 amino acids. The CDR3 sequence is CASSSALPTGGLRITLYGYTF. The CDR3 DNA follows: TGTGCCAGCAGTTCGGCGCTACCGACAGGGGGCCTACGTATTACCCTGTATGGCTACACCTTC.

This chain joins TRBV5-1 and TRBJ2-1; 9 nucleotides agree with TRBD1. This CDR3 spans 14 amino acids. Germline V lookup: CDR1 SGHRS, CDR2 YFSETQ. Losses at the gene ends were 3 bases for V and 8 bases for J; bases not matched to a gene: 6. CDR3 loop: CASSSGQGNDEQFF. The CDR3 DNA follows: TGCGCCAGCAGCTCGGGACAGGGTAACGATGAGCAGTTCTTC.

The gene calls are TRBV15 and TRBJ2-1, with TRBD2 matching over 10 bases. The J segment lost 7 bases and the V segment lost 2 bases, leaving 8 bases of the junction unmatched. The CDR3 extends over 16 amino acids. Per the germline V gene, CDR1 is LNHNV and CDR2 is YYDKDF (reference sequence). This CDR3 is CATSRIAGGLINEQFF. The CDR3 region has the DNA TGTGCCACCAGCAGAATAGCGGGGGGCTTGATAAATGAGCAGTTCTTC.

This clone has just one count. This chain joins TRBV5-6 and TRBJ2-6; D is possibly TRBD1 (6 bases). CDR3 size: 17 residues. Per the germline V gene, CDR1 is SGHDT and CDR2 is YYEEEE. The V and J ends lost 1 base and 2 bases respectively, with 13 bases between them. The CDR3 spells CASSLWGAGAGANVLTF. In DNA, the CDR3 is TGTGCCAGCAGCTTGTGGGGCGCAGGGGCTGGGGCCAACGTCCTGACTTTC.

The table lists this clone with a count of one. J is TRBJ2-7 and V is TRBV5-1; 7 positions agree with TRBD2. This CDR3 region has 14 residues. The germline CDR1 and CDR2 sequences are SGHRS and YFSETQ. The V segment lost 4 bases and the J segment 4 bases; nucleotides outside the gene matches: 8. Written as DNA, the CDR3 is TGCGCCAGCAGCCCGCTGGGGGGGGGTTACGAGCAGTACTTC. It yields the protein CASSPLGGGYEQYF.

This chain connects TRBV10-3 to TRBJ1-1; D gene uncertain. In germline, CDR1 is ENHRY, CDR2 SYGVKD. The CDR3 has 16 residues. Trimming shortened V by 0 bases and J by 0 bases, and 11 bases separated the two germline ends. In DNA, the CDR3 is TGTGCCATCAGTGAGTCAATTGGCAGCTTGAACACTGAAGCTTTCTTT. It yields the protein CAISESIGSLNTEAFF.

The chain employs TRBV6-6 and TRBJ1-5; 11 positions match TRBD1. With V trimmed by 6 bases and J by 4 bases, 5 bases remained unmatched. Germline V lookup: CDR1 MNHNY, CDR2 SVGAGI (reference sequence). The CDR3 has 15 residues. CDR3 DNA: TGTGCCAGCAGCAGCGGGACAGGGGGGAATCAGCCCCAGCATTTT. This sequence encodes CASSSGTGGNQPQHF.

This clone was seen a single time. CDR3 in amino acids: CASSLGNRRGQNSPLHF. In DNA, the CDR3 is TGTGCCAGCAGCTTAGGAAATCGCAGGGGGCAAAATTCACCCCTCCACTTT. The gene calls are TRBV7-9 and TRBJ1-6; 8 nucleotides align to TRBD1. The CDR3 consists of 17 residues. Germline V gene data show CDR1 as SEHNR and CDR2 as FQNEAQ (reference sequence). With 1 base clipped from V and 7 bases from J, the junction kept 9 bases outside the gene matches.

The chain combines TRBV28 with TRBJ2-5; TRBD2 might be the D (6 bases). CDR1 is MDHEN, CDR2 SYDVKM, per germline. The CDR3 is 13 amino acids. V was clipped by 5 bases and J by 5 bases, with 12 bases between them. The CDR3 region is CASSQLGRETQYF. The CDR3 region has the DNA TGTGCCAGCAGTCAACTAGGGAGGGAGACCCAGTACTTC.

As DNA, the CDR3 is TGTGCCAGCAGCCAGGGTGGGGTTAACTATGGCTACACCTTC. Encoded protein: CASSQGGVNYGYTF. The chain uses TRBV3-1 (or the pseudogene TRBV3-2) and TRBJ1-2, with no clear D. V lost 3 bases, J lost 1 base, and 9 bases lay in between. The CDR3 contains 14 residues. Germline-derived CDR1 and CDR2 are LGHDT and YNNKEL (reference sequence).

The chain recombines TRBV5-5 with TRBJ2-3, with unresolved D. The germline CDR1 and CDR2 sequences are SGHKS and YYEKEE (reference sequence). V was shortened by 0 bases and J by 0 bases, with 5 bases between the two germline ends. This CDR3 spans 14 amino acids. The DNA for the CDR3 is TGTGCCAGCAGCTTGGTCAGAAGCACAGATACGCAGTATTTT. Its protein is CASSLVRSTDTQYF.